The rows below give T cell receptor beta chains drawn from one sample of a study of T cell responses to AZD1222 COVID-19 vaccine. The method was immunoSEQ multiplex PCR; TCRdb's version includes in-frame clones alone and lacks a portion of them. The table records fewer than 150,000 clones, just under 95% of them present only once. The material was peripheral blood, obtained 28 days after the second AZD1222 dose. The receptor source for this set is an adult who received the AZD1222 COVID-19 vaccine. Each CDR3 is given without its conserved first and last residue. A clone size is listed for some rows: how often the clone was seen (once, few, many), or a class if it is expanded.

j_gene: TRBJ2-2
abundance: .
v_gene: TRBV9
len: 13
CDR3aa: ASSGYRGETGELF

j_gene: TRBJ1-2
abundance: .
v_gene: TRBV19
len: 10
CDR3aa: ASSNVNYGYT

j_gene: TRBJ1-4
abundance: .
v_gene: TRBV5-1
len: 12
CDR3aa: ASSSRGGNEKLF

j_gene: TRBJ1-1
abundance: .
v_gene: TRBV19
len: 8
CDR3aa: ASIGEAAF

j_gene: TRBJ2-1
abundance: .
v_gene: TRBV7-3
len: 12
CDR3aa: ASSLAGPYNEQF

j_gene: TRBJ1-6
abundance: .
v_gene: TRBV7-2
len: 11
CDR3aa: ASSLVSGGSLH

j_gene: TRBJ1-5
abundance: .
v_gene: TRBV15
len: 15
CDR3aa: ATSRDTGDYSNQPQH

j_gene: TRBJ1-1
abundance: .
v_gene: TRBV5-1
len: 12
CDR3aa: ASRVRWFDTEAF

j_gene: TRBJ2-5
abundance: .
v_gene: TRBV28
len: 14
CDR3aa: ASSLVVGGGRETQY

j_gene: TRBJ1-1
abundance: once
v_gene: TRBV6-5
len: 12
CDR3aa: ASSYREAGTEAF

j_gene: TRBJ1-6
abundance: .
v_gene: TRBV27
len: 13
CDR3aa: ASSLVSSHNSPLH

j_gene: TRBJ2-1
abundance: .
v_gene: TRBV2
len: 12
CDR3aa: ASDSGDSYNEQF

j_gene: TRBJ2-3
abundance: .
v_gene: TRBV20-1
len: 13
CDR3aa: SASGAGGYTDTQY

j_gene: TRBJ1-1
abundance: .
v_gene: TRBV6-5
len: 13
CDR3aa: ASRGTGGGNTEAF

j_gene: TRBJ2-5
abundance: .
v_gene: TRBV10-2
len: 12
CDR3aa: ASMETDSQETQY

j_gene: TRBJ2-4
abundance: once
v_gene: TRBV6-5
len: 13
CDR3aa: ASTRKGTGGNIQY

j_gene: TRBJ2-2
abundance: .
v_gene: TRBV19
len: 10
CDR3aa: AVVSSPGELF

j_gene: TRBJ1-5
abundance: .
v_gene: TRBV19
len: 12
CDR3aa: ASSIVDSNQPQH

j_gene: TRBJ2-1
abundance: .
v_gene: TRBV4-1
len: 14
CDR3aa: ASSQEARLLHNEQF

j_gene: TRBJ2-2
abundance: .
v_gene: TRBV11-3
len: 13
CDR3aa: ASSLVSVYTGELF

j_gene: TRBJ1-4
abundance: .
v_gene: TRBV5-1
len: 9
CDR3aa: ASSSTEKLF

j_gene: TRBJ1-6
abundance: .
v_gene: TRBV12-3/TRBV12-4
len: 10
CDR3aa: ASSSGGSNLH

j_gene: TRBJ2-7
abundance: .
v_gene: TRBV4-1
len: 12
CDR3aa: ASSPGGPLYEQY

j_gene: TRBJ2-1
abundance: .
v_gene: TRBV28
len: 10
CDR3aa: AISGGWGEQF

j_gene: TRBJ1-5
abundance: few
v_gene: TRBV19
len: 18
CDR3aa: ASRSLYDRDGEAPNQPQH

j_gene: TRBJ2-7
abundance: .
v_gene: TRBV10-1
len: 9
CDR3aa: ASRMGHEQY

j_gene: TRBJ1-2
abundance: .
v_gene: TRBV30
len: 12
CDR3aa: AWGGLSANYGYT

j_gene: TRBJ1-5
abundance: .
v_gene: TRBV6-5
len: 13
CDR3aa: ASTGQPDSNQPQH

j_gene: TRBJ1-3
abundance: once
v_gene: TRBV2
len: 12
CDR3aa: ASSWTGRENTIY

j_gene: TRBJ2-7
abundance: once
v_gene: TRBV12-3/TRBV12-4
len: 10
CDR3aa: ASSSWPPEQY